This TCR beta chain was profiled in a study of blood T cells in healthy people across ages. Through a sample-barcoded 5' primer and a J-beta primer mix, a second PCR was run for roughly 7 to 11 cycles. Each CDR3 protein gets one entry after TCRdb re-called the 5' RACE reads with MiXCR. This table holds more than 1,400,000 distinct CDR3 sequences, roughly 45% found once. V was clipped by 4 bases and J by 9 bases, with 16 bases between them. Germline V gene sequence: CDR1 SQVTM, CDR2 ANQGSEA. This CDR3 comprises 12 residues. Healthy Caucasian individuals from Russia aged about 6 to 100 were enrolled as donors.

This clonotype was sampled from a woman aged 18-35 years in good health. Material: blood. The chain is built from TRBV29-1 and TRBJ2-7; D gene unclear. The CDR3 spells CSVGPINGWQYF. CDR3 DNA: TGCAGCGTTGGCCCGATCAACGGTTGGCAGTACTTC.